Each of the 28 T cell receptor beta chains below was sequenced from the same sample in a study of T cell responses to AZD1222 COVID-19 vaccine. Here immunoSEQ multiplex PCR was the method, and the copy in TCRdb shows in-frame clones only, minus some. This table has around 160,000 clones, roughly nine tenths appearing once. Sequenced here: peripheral blood, sampled 28 days after the second AZD1222 dose. Every receptor here comes from an adult who received the AZD1222 COVID-19 vaccine.

The chain joins TRBV30 to TRBJ2-5, with 9 bases that match TRBD1. This CDR3 has 13 residues. From germline, CDR1 is GTSNPN and CDR2 SVGIG (reference sequence). J lost 5 bases, V lost 1 base, and 2 bases had no gene match. For the CDR3, the DNA is TGTGCCTGGAGTGCCGGGACAGGGGAGACCCAGTACTTC. Protein product: CAWSAGTGETQYF.

The chain couples TRBV5-1 to TRBJ1-1; tentatively, D is TRBD1 (5 bases). This CDR3 contains 16 residues. Trimming pared 0 bases from V and 0 bases from J, leaving 12 bases between. Germline loops: CDR1 SGHRS, CDR2 YFSETQ. CDR3 residues: CASSLEGVTMNTEAFF. The CDR3 nucleotides read TGCGCCAGCAGCTTGGAAGGGGTAACGATGAACACTGAAGCTTTCTTT.

This sequence joins TRBV28 and TRBJ1-1; D is perhaps TRBD1 (5 bases). Germline V gene lookup returns CDR1 MDHEN and CDR2 SYDVKM. V was clipped by 4 bases and J by 4 bases, with 19 bases between them. The CDR3 has 16 residues. The CDR3 region is CASSSPGRGGVTEAFF. The CDR3 region has the DNA TGTGCCAGCAGTTCTCCGGGGCGCGGAGGGGTCACTGAAGCTTTCTTT.

This clone has just one count. The gene calls are TRBV5-8 and TRBJ1-2, with 7 bases aligning to TRBD1. After removal of 4 bases from V and 11 bases from J, the junction contained 14 bases not matched to a gene. The germline V gene encodes CDR1 SGHTS and CDR2 YDEGEE. CDR3 length equals 14 residues. CDR3 bases: TGTGCCAGCAGCCGTACCCCTGGGACAGCAACTTACACCTTC. The encoded protein is CASSRTPGTATYTF.

The rearrangement links TRBV19 to TRBJ1-1, with a possible D match to TRBD1 (6 bases). CDR3 size: 14 residues. Germline CDR1 reads LNHDA; CDR2 reads SQIVND (reference sequence). Trimming cost V 5 bases and J 2 bases, with 12 bases left between them. The CDR3 region is CASSFPGANTEAFF. Here the CDR3 DNA reads TGTGCCAGTAGTTTCCCGGGGGCAAACACTGAAGCTTTCTTT.

The rearrangement uses TRBV6-5 and TRBJ1-1, with D tentatively TRBD1 (5 bases). Between the trimmed V and J ends, which lost 11 bases and 1 base, there was a span of 11 bases. This CDR3 region has 12 residues. Germline loops: CDR1 MNHEY, CDR2 SVGAGI. The CDR3 region has the DNA TGTGCCGGAGGGACGGCGAACACTGAAGCTTTCTTT. As protein: CAGGTANTEAFF.

This chain links TRBV7-2 with TRBJ2-1; 8 bases fit TRBD2. V lost 0 bases, J lost 7 bases, and 8 bases stayed unmatched. In germline, CDR1 is SGHTA, CDR2 FQGNSA. This CDR3 is built from 16 residues. The CDR3 sequence: CASSLAGGTRSNEQFF. CDR3 DNA: TGTGCCAGCAGCTTAGCCGGGGGGACTAGATCGAATGAGCAGTTCTTC.

The chain is built from TRBV11-2 and TRBJ2-3, with D tentatively TRBD1 (5 bases). V lost 5 bases, J lost 5 bases, and 23 bases lay in between. Germline values: CDR1 SGHAT, CDR2 FQNNGV. The CDR3 spans 17 residues. The CDR3 region is CASSLFASTVTGDTQYF. CDR3 coding DNA: TGTGCCAGCAGCCTGTTTGCCTCGACAGTCACGGGAGATACGCAGTATTTT.

CDR3 residues: CASSDRDRTGGYTF. The DNA for the CDR3 is TGTGCCAGCAGTGATCGCGACAGGACGGGTGGCTACACCTTC. V is TRBV25-1 and J is TRBJ1-2; D is perhaps TRBD1 (6 bases). Germline V gene sequence: CDR1 MGHDK, CDR2 SYGVNS. V lost 3 bases to trimming and J lost 7 bases, with 15 bases between them. CDR3 length: 14 amino acids.

This clone has only one observation. This chain connects TRBV6-1 to TRBJ1-1, with D perhaps TRBD1 (6 bases). CDR3 length equals 15 residues. The V gene lost 0 bases and the J gene lost 4 bases, with 12 bases spanning the gap. Per germline, CDR1 MNHNS and CDR2 SASEGT. The CDR3 DNA reads as TGTGCCAGCAGTGAAGCGGGACATTCGAGCACTGAAGCTTTCTTT. Protein: CASSEAGHSSTEAFF.

V gene TRBV5-1 combines with J gene TRBJ1-6, with D unresolved. V was trimmed by 0 bases and J by 7 bases, leaving 17 bases between them. There are 17 residues in the CDR3. Germline CDR1 SGHRS, CDR2 YFSETQ. CDR3 sequence: CASSLVSGVGANSPLHF. The CDR3 nucleotides are TGCGCCAGCAGCTTGGTGTCCGGGGTAGGAGCGAATTCACCCCTCCACTTT.

The chain couples TRBV27 to TRBJ1-1, with TRBD1 as a possible D gene (6 bases). CDR3 size: 14 residues. The germline V and J ends were trimmed by 2 bases and 5 bases, with 12 bases remaining between them. Germline CDR1 and CDR2: MNHEY and SMNVEV (reference sequence). CDR3 residues: CASSLQGKGTEAFF. The CDR3 nucleotides read TGTGCCAGCAGTTTACAGGGGAAAGGGACTGAAGCTTTCTTT.

This chain connects TRBV18 to TRBJ1-1, with D perhaps TRBD1 (6 bases). Per germline, CDR1 KGHSH and CDR2 LQKENI. There are 15 residues in the CDR3. V lost 5 bases, J lost 1 base, and 14 bases lay in between. The CDR3 sequence is CASSNRQARNTEAFF. The CDR3 nucleotides read TGTGCCAGCTCAAACCGACAGGCCCGGAACACTGAAGCTTTCTTT.

The V and J genes are TRBV9 and TRBJ1-4, with D possibly TRBD1 on 6 matching bases. Trimming took 0 bases from V and 8 from J, leaving 11 bases between them. The CDR3 runs to 14 residues. The germline gives CDR1 SGDLS, CDR2 YYNGEE. CDR3 in DNA: TGTGCCAGCAGCGTAGGACCAGGGGACGAAAAACTGTTTTTT. Translation gives CASSVGPGDEKLFF.

This clone came up once. The chain combines TRBV7-2 with TRBJ2-1; 8 positions match TRBD2. Germline CDR1 is SGHTA and CDR2 is FQGNSA. This CDR3 contains 17 residues. V shed 0 bases and J 2 bases; nucleotides not matched to a gene: 6. The CDR3 spells CASSLAVRRGAYNEQFF. The CDR3 DNA reads TGTGCCAGCAGCTTAGCGGTTCGGCGGGGGGCCTACAATGAGCAGTTCTTC.

This sequence joins TRBV5-1 and TRBJ1-1; 8 bases fit TRBD1. Germline V lookup: CDR1 SGHRS, CDR2 YFSETQ. The CDR3 totals 14 residues. Unmatched junction bases numbered 11, after V lost 2 bases and J lost 11 bases. CDR3 DNA sequence: TGCGCCAGCAGCTTTTCCGGGACAGGAGAGGACGCTTTCTTT. It yields the protein CASSFSGTGEDAFF.

The chain is built from TRBV18 and TRBJ1-5; 8 nucleotides line up with TRBD1. Looked up from germline, CDR1 is KGHSH and CDR2 is LQKENI. The CDR3 spans 15 residues. After removal of 6 bases from V and 6 bases from J, the junction contained 10 bases not matched to a gene. As DNA, the CDR3 is TGTGCCAGCTCCACCGCGGGACAGGTGGGTCAGCCCCAGCATTTT. Translated, it gives CASSTAGQVGQPQHF.

CDR3 nucleotides: TGCGCCAGCAGCCCCGTGGCGGGGAGCTCCTACAATGAGCAGTTCTTC. As protein: CASSPVAGSSYNEQFF. The V call is TRBV5-1, the J call TRBJ2-1, with D perhaps matching TRBD2 (6 bases). Trimming stripped 4 bases from V and 0 bases from J, with 14 bases between. Germline values: CDR1 SGHRS, CDR2 YFSETQ. CDR3 length equals 16 residues.

This rearrangement joins TRBV7-9 to TRBJ1-4; no clear D gene. This CDR3 comprises 12 residues. Germline V gene sequence: CDR1 SEHNR, CDR2 FQNEAQ (reference sequence). Trimming cost V 2 bases and J 12 bases, with 10 bases left between them. CDR3 DNA: TGTGCCAGCAGCTTAATGCTAACCCAACTGTTTTTT. It codes for CASSLMLTQLFF.

V is TRBV5-6 and J is TRBJ1-6; D might be TRBD1 (5 bases). V gave up 5 bases and J gave up 1 base, with 10 bases separating them. CDR1 and CDR2 (germline): SGHDT, YYEEEE. CDR3 size: 15 residues. The CDR3, as DNA: TGTGCCAGCAGGCTTAGGGGATCCTATAATTCACCCCTCCACTTT. Protein product: CASRLRGSYNSPLHF.

The genes are TRBV6-5 and TRBJ1-6; D is unresolved. The V gene lost 2 bases and the J gene lost 0 bases, with 5 bases spanning the gap. The CDR3 has 15 residues. Germline loops: CDR1 MNHEY, CDR2 SVGAGI. The CDR3, as DNA: TGTGCCAGCAGTTACCGGAACTCCTATAATTCACCCCTCCACTTT. The encoded protein is CASSYRNSYNSPLHF.

The V call is TRBV6-5, the J call TRBJ2-7; D perhaps matches TRBD2 (6 bases). Germline V gene data show CDR1 as MNHEY and CDR2 as SVGAGI. V gave up 10 bases and J gave up 4 bases, with 17 bases separating them. The CDR3 length is 13 residues. The CDR3 sequence is CATRPGLLYEQYF. The CDR3 bases are TGTGCCACCAGGCCGGGACTCCTTTACGAGCAGTACTTC.

This chain connects TRBV6-5 to TRBJ2-1; no clear D. The CDR3 is 12 residues long. The ends were cut back, 3 bases at V and 5 bases at J, with 5 bases in the middle. Germline V gives CDR1 MNHEY, CDR2 SVGAGI. The CDR3: CASSYGDNEQFF. CDR3 nucleotide sequence: TGTGCCAGCAGTTATGGAGACAATGAGCAGTTCTTC.

V gene TRBV6-5 combines with J gene TRBJ2-7, with 8 bases matching TRBD1. The CDR3 runs 15 residues. CDR1 is MNHEY, CDR2 SVGAGI, per germline. The ends lost 2 bases at V and 3 bases at J; junction bases unmatched: 6. The CDR3 coding sequence is TGTGCCAGCAGTTACGACGGGACAGGATTCTACGAGCAGTACTTC. This sequence encodes CASSYDGTGFYEQYF.

This chain joins TRBV5-1 and TRBJ1-2; 10 bases agree with TRBD1. The CDR3 runs to 15 residues. The V gene end was trimmed by 4 bases and the J gene end by 5 bases; junction bases not matched to a gene: 8. Germline assignment: CDR1 SGHRS and CDR2 YFSETQ. CDR3 region: CASSRTGTGDYGYTF. The CDR3 DNA reads as TGCGCCAGCAGCCGGACCGGGACAGGGGATTATGGCTACACCTTC. The variable domain in full, with the rest retrieved from reference TRBV5-1 and TRBJ1-2, is KAGVTQTPRYLIKTRGQQVTLSCSPISGHRSVSWYQQTPGQGLQFLFEYFSETQRNKGNFPGRFSGRQFSNSRSEMNVSTLELGDSALYLCASSRTGTGDYGYTFGSGTRLTVV.

This clone was seen a single time. The chain links TRBV28 to TRBJ1-2; TRBD1 agrees at 9 bases. Germline values: CDR1 MDHEN, CDR2 SYDVKM. The CDR3 length is 15 residues. V lost 5 bases to trimming and J lost 2 bases; unmatched junction nucleotides: 6. CDR3 DNA sequence: TGTGCCAGCAGTCTACTAGGGACAGGGAACTATGGCTACACCTTC. Amino acid sequence: CASSLLGTGNYGYTF.

A single count supports this clone. J is TRBJ2-2 and V is TRBV10-1, with D unresolved. In germline, CDR1 is WNHNN, CDR2 SYGVQD (reference sequence). The ends were cut back, 5 bases at V and 7 bases at J, with 11 bases in the middle. The length of the CDR3 is 13 residues. CDR3 DNA: TGCGCCAGCAGTTACACTGGTGGCGGGGAGCTGTTTTTT. Its translation: CASSYTGGGELFF.

This sequence joins TRBV29-1 and TRBJ1-1; D is undetermined. Germline-derived CDR1 and CDR2 are SQVTM and ANQGSEA. V lost 6 bases, J lost 3 bases, and 17 bases lay in between. The CDR3 spans 14 residues. CDR3 protein: CSVKRRLGDTEAFF. The DNA for the CDR3 is TGCAGCGTCAAAAGACGGCTCGGGGACACTGAAGCTTTCTTT.